The 26 T cell receptor beta chains reported below all come from one sample, sequenced in a study of shared clonotypes between healthy human individuals. Profiling relied on immunoSEQ multiplex PCR, and the TCRdb table lists in-frame clones only, not all of them. Of about 580,000 clones in the sample, 98% are singletons; the top ten hold 0.25% to 0.35%. Positively selected for CCR7, the CD45RO-negative cells used as naive CD8 cells excluded terminally differentiated effector memory CD45RA+ cells. The sequenced material came from naive CD8+ T cells sorted from blood. These receptor sequences come from a young man in good health.

The chain uses TRBV5-8 and TRBJ2-1, with D perhaps given as TRBD1 or TRBD2 (5 bases each). V lost 5 bases to trimming and J lost 7 bases, with 16 bases between them. The CDR3 covers 14 residues. Germline V lookup: CDR1 SGHTS, CDR2 YDEGEE. The CDR3 sequence is CASRGPRTTNEQFF. The DNA for the CDR3 is TGTGCCAGCAGGGGACCGAGAACTACTAATGAGCAGTTCTTC. The whole variable domain, remainder taken from reference TRBV5-8 and TRBJ2-1, is EAGVTQSPTHLIKTRGQQATLRCSPISGHTSVYWYQQALGLGLQFLLWYDEGEERNRGNFPPRFSGRQFPNYSSELNVNALELEDSALYLCASRGPRTTNEQFFGPGTRLTVL.

The chain recombines TRBV9 with TRBJ2-2; D gene ambiguous. The CDR3 sequence is 14 residues long. With 0 bases removed from V and 4 bases from J, the gap between germline ends came to 7 bases. In germline, CDR1 is SGDLS, CDR2 YYNGEE. The CDR3 is CASSVGRGTGELFF. The CDR3 DNA sequence: TGTGCCAGCAGCGTAGGACGCGGCACCGGGGAGCTGTTTTTT.

The chain combines TRBV21-1 with TRBJ1-3; TRBD1, the table's D call, was not compared with the DNA. TRBV21-1 is tagged as a pseudogene. This CDR3 spans 17 amino acids. The CDR3 DNA follows: TGTGCCAGCAGCAAAGGGGACAGGCGCATGAGAGGGGACACCATATATTTT. It specifies CASSKGDRRMRGDTIYF.

The genes are TRBV6-6 and TRBJ2-1, with 7 bases identical to TRBD2. J gave up 9 bases and V 7 bases, and 9 bases lay outside the gene matches. Germline loops: CDR1 MNHNY, CDR2 SVGAGI (reference sequence). This CDR3 region has 13 residues. In nucleotides, the CDR3 is TGTGCCAGCAAATGGGAGGGCTCGAGTGAGCAGTTCTTC. This translates into CASKWEGSSEQFF.

On this clone itself: Other DNA sequences in the sample encode the same CDR3. The chain uses TRBV7-9 and TRBJ2-7; no clear D. The CDR3 is 12 amino acids. Trimming shortened V by 5 bases and J by 1 base, and 6 bases separated the two germline ends. Germline assignment: CDR1 SEHNR and CDR2 FQNEAQ (reference sequence). The CDR3 sequence: CASSQTSYEQYF. The CDR3 DNA sequence: TGTGCCAGCAGCCAGACTTCCTACGAGCAGTACTTC.

The chain is built from TRBV29-1 and TRBJ2-1; 16 nucleotides align to TRBD2. The germline CDR1 and CDR2 sequences are SQVTM and ANQGSEA. With V trimmed by 3 bases and J by 9 bases, 5 bases remained unmatched. The CDR3 has 15 amino acids. The chain's CDR3 is CSVDPGLAGGVEQFF. In DNA form, the CDR3 reads TGCAGCGTTGACCCGGGACTAGCGGGAGGGGTTGAGCAGTTCTTC.

DNA for the CDR3: TGTGCCAGCAGTACCTCTAAGAGCTCCTACAATGAGCAGTTCTTC. Translated, it gives CASSTSKSSYNEQFF. The chain couples TRBV27 to TRBJ2-1; unclear D gene. The germline V gene has CDR1 MNHEY and CDR2 SMNVEV (reference sequence). The CDR3 has 15 residues. V lost 5 bases and J lost 0, with 11 bases in between.

The rearrangement joins TRBV6-5 to TRBJ2-2; a possible D gene is TRBD2 (7 bases). Germline CDR1 reads MNHEY; CDR2 reads SVGAGI. CDR3 length equals 13 residues. V lost 5 bases and J lost 7, with 11 bases in between. DNA for the CDR3: TGTGCCAGCAGTAGGGGGGGAGACGGGGAGCTGTTTTTT. Its protein is CASSRGGDGELFF.

This chain uses TRBV18 with TRBJ2-1, with 11 bases aligning to TRBD2. The CDR3 has 15 residues. Germline trimming cut 6 bases from V and 6 bases from J; bases unmatched to any gene: 7. CDR1 and CDR2 from the germline V gene are KGHSH and LQKENI. CDR3 nucleotide sequence: TGTGCCAGCTCGCTACTAGCGGGAGTTTCCAATGAGCAGTTCTTC. It specifies CASSLLAGVSNEQFF.

The rearrangement joins TRBV6-1 to TRBJ2-7; 9 nucleotides match TRBD1. In germline, CDR1 is MNHNS, CDR2 SASEGT. Germline trimming cut 2 bases from V and 6 bases from J; bases unmatched to any gene: 8. The CDR3 contains 15 residues. CDR3 sequence reads: CASSELGQGRTEQYF. The CDR3 region has the DNA TGTGCCAGCAGTGAACTGGGACAGGGAAGGACCGAGCAGTACTTC.

The chain links TRBV14 to TRBJ2-2; D possibly uses TRBD1 or TRBD2 (5 bases each). CDR1 and CDR2 from the germline V gene are SGHDN and FVKESK. The CDR3 has 17 amino acids. V dropped 0 bases and J dropped 3 bases, with 14 bases sitting between them. The chain's CDR3 is CASSQELGLADTGELFF. CDR3 coding DNA: TGTGCCAGCAGCCAAGAATTGGGGCTAGCTGACACCGGGGAGCTGTTTTTT.

The chain is built from TRBV5-1 and TRBJ2-7; 9 bases are a match to TRBD2. Looked up from germline, CDR1 is SGHRS and CDR2 is YFSETQ. The CDR3 sequence is 15 residues long. Trimming cost V 0 bases and J 3 bases; bases outside gene matches: 4. This CDR3 reads CASSLAGAGGYEQYF. In DNA, the CDR3 is TGCGCCAGCAGCTTGGCTGGAGCGGGAGGCTACGAGCAGTACTTC.

On this clone itself: Distinct nucleotide sequences in the sample also encode this CDR3. This sequence joins TRBV29-1 and TRBJ2-7; D may be TRBD1 (5 bases). This CDR3 region has 12 residues. V dropped 4 bases and J dropped 0 bases, with 7 bases sitting between them. CDR1 SQVTM and CDR2 ANQGSEA come from the germline V gene. The CDR3 here is CSVVGDSYEQYF. The CDR3 nucleotides are TGCAGCGTTGTAGGGGACTCCTACGAGCAGTACTTC.

This rearrangement joins TRBV7-9 to TRBJ1-2, with TRBD1 matching 9 bases. Germline lookup yields CDR1 SEHNR and CDR2 FQNEAQ (reference sequence). Unmatched junction bases numbered 1, after V lost 7 bases and J lost 4 bases. The CDR3 has 12 amino acids. The DNA of the CDR3 is TGTGCCAGCACGGGACAGGGCTATGGCTACACCTTC. Its protein is CASTGQGYGYTF.

This chain connects TRBV6-8 to TRBJ1-2; possibly TRBD1 for D (5 bases). CDR3 length: 16 residues. The germline V gene has CDR1 MNHGY and CDR2 SAAAGT. The V gene lost 2 bases and the J gene lost 5 bases, with 18 bases spanning the gap. The CDR3 here is CASSYRGPSRLYGYTF. In DNA, the CDR3 is TGTGCCAGCAGTTACAGGGGTCCCTCTAGGCTGTATGGCTACACCTTC.

V and J are TRBV2 and TRBJ2-7; maybe TRBD2 (6 bases). V was cut by 7 bases and J by 0 bases, with 13 bases left in between. The CDR3 contains 14 residues. CDR1 SNHLY and CDR2 FYNNEI come from the germline V gene. The CDR3 DNA reads as TGTGCCAGCATCGACTCGGGAGACTCCTACGAGCAGTACTTC. Protein product: CASIDSGDSYEQYF.

V usage is TRBV7-2 and J usage is TRBJ2-7; perhaps TRBD2 as D (6 bases). Germline V CDR1 and CDR2: SGHTA, FQGNSA. V was cut by 3 bases and J by 6 bases, with 12 bases left in between. The CDR3 has 13 residues. The DNA for the CDR3 is TGTGCCAGCAGCTTCCTTGGACTAATCGAGCAGTACTTC. Translation: CASSFLGLIEQYF.

The rearrangement links TRBV29-1 to TRBJ1-5; 10 nucleotides agree with TRBD1. CDR1 is SQVTM, CDR2 ANQGSEA, per germline. This CDR3 comprises 13 residues. CDR3 in DNA: TGCATCCCATCGGGACAGGGGAATCAGCCCCAGCATTTT. This encodes CIPSGQGNQPQHF.

This chain uses TRBV27 with TRBJ2-1; D might be TRBD2 (5 bases). CDR1 is MNHEY and CDR2 is SMNVEV in the germline V gene (reference sequence). There are 14 residues in the CDR3. V lost 5 bases to trimming and J lost 4 bases, with 12 bases between them. The CDR3 bases are TGTGCCAGCAGTCCCCAGGACTGGTACAATGAGCAGTTCTTC. The encoded protein is CASSPQDWYNEQFF.

The chain carries TRBV5-4 and TRBJ2-5, with D perhaps matching TRBD2 (6 bases). The CDR3 covers 15 residues. The V gene's germline CDR1 is SGHNT and CDR2 YYREEE (reference sequence). V lost 10 bases and J lost 4, with 23 bases in between. This CDR3 is CASYFGGGGLETQYF. The CDR3 nucleotides read TGTGCCTCATACTTCGGGGGAGGAGGATTAGAGACCCAGTACTTC.

The chain is built from TRBV10-1 and TRBJ2-1, with D possibly being TRBD2 (6 bases). Germline CDR1 and CDR2: WNHNN and SYGVQD (reference sequence). V was trimmed by 4 bases and J by 7 bases, leaving 20 bases between them. The CDR3 sequence is 16 residues long. Written as DNA, the CDR3 is TGCGCCAGCAGTGGGCCCCTAGCGACCCGTGGGAATGAGCAGTTCTTC. Translated, it gives CASSGPLATRGNEQFF.

This chain uses TRBV19 with TRBJ2-1; 13 bases align to TRBD2. The germline V gene encodes CDR1 LNHDA and CDR2 SQIVND (reference sequence). This CDR3 is 15 amino acids long. With V trimmed by 1 base and J by 8 bases, 2 bases remained unmatched. CDR3 residues: CASSIGTSGRDEQFF. In DNA, the CDR3 is TGTGCCAGTAGTATAGGGACTAGCGGGAGAGATGAGCAGTTCTTC.

The chain has TRBV12-5 and TRBJ2-7; TRBD1 might be the D (6 bases). Per the germline V gene, CDR1 is LGHNT and CDR2 is FRNRAP. V was shortened by 0 bases and J by 3 bases, with 18 bases between the two germline ends. This CDR3 is 17 amino acids long. CDR3 sequence reads: CASGLVSLRDILYEQYF. In DNA, the CDR3 is TGTGCTAGTGGTTTGGTTTCTCTCAGGGACATACTCTACGAGCAGTACTTC.

The gene calls are TRBV28 and TRBJ2-1; maybe TRBD2 (5 bases). Germline CDR1 and CDR2: MDHEN and SYDVKM. Trimming cost V 3 bases and J 7 bases, with 7 bases left between them. The CDR3 sequence is 12 residues long. CDR3: CASSFPGNEQFF. The CDR3 DNA sequence: TGTGCCAGCAGTTTTCCGGGGAATGAGCAGTTCTTC.

This chain links TRBV7-9 with TRBJ1-1; tentative D call: TRBD1 (6 bases). The CDR3 consists of 16 residues. V dropped 5 bases and J dropped 0 bases, with 16 bases sitting between them. Germline V gene sequence: CDR1 SEHNR, CDR2 FQNEAQ (reference sequence). Here the CDR3 DNA reads TGTGCCAGCAGCCTCCAGGGGATTCTGATGAACACTGAAGCTTTCTTT. Translating gives CASSLQGILMNTEAFF.

This chain uses TRBV7-9 with TRBJ2-7; tentatively, D is TRBD2 (6 bases). Looked up from germline, CDR1 is SEHNR and CDR2 is FQNEAQ (reference sequence). The CDR3 extends over 15 amino acids. V dropped 5 bases and J dropped 3 bases, with 17 bases sitting between them. The CDR3 DNA reads TGTGCCAGCAGCCCCGGCGGGGAGGTGATCTACGAGCAGTACTTC. Translation gives CASSPGGEVIYEQYF.